The 28 T cell receptor beta chains given below trace back to one sample, sequenced in a study of T cell repertoires in cytomegalovirus infection. MiXCR, applied by TCRdb to the reads, yields one record per CDR3 protein. This table holds approximately 89,000 distinct CDR3 sequences, 25% to 30% found once. No antigens are known for them. Specimen: CD8+ T cells from cultured PBMCs, collected from culture after CMV antigen stimulation. The receptors stem from a human donor in good health (CMV status not recorded). Some clones in this sample may be carry-over from other donors' samples.

Ten or more counts support this clonotype. This sequence joins TRBV5-4 and TRBJ2-1; D gene unclear. Per the germline V gene, CDR1 is SGHNT and CDR2 is YYREEE (reference sequence). The CDR3 runs 13 residues. The V gene lost 7 bases and the J gene lost 1 base, with 9 bases spanning the gap. This CDR3 reads CASRRDSYNEQFF. CDR3 coding DNA: TGTGCCAGCCGTAGGGATTCCTACAATGAGCAGTTCTTC.

V gene TRBV7-9 combines with J gene TRBJ1-1; D uncertain. Germline V CDR1 and CDR2: SEHNR, FQNEAQ (reference sequence). V dropped 2 bases and J dropped 0 bases, with 13 bases sitting between them. This CDR3 comprises 16 residues. The CDR3 DNA reads as TGTGCCAGCAGCTTAATGGGGAGAGGTGTGAACACTGAAGCTTTCTTT. Its protein product is CASSLMGRGVNTEAFF.

Only a few counts were recorded for this clonotype. The rearrangement joins TRBV25-1 to TRBJ1-1; D gene ambiguous. The CDR3 covers 13 residues. With 6 bases removed from V and 3 bases from J, the gap between germline ends came to 11 bases. CDR1 is MGHDK, CDR2 SYGVNS, per germline. The CDR3 DNA sequence: TGTGCCAGCAGCCAAGGCTGGGACACTGAAGCTTTCTTT. The encoded protein is CASSQGWDTEAFF.

The genes are TRBV7-9 and TRBJ2-7; TRBD1 agrees at 9 bases. The length of the CDR3 is 16 residues. V lost 2 bases and J lost 3; bases outside the gene matches: 8. Germline V gene lookup returns CDR1 SEHNR and CDR2 FQNEAQ (reference sequence). Here the CDR3 reads CASSLPPGQGNYEQYF. Here the CDR3 DNA reads TGTGCCAGCAGCTTACCTCCGGGACAGGGTAACTACGAGCAGTACTTC. Variable domain in full (rest from reference TRBV7-9 and TRBJ2-7): DTGVSQNPRHKITKRGQNVTFRCDPISEHNRLYWYRQTLGQGPEFLTYFQNEAQLEKSRLLSDRFSAERPKGSFSTLEIQRTEQGDSAMYLCASSLPPGQGNYEQYFGPGTRLTVT.

There are many counts of this clonotype. This chain connects TRBV5-4 to TRBJ2-5, with D perhaps matching TRBD1 or TRBD2 (6 bases each). There are 14 residues in the CDR3. V shed 2 bases and J shed 4 bases, with 12 bases lying between them. Germline CDR1 is SGHNT and CDR2 is YYREEE (reference sequence). CDR3 region: CASSLVGGTETQYF. The CDR3 DNA follows: TGTGCCAGCAGCTTAGTAGGGGGGACAGAGACCCAGTACTTC. The entire variable domain, with the rest obtained from reference TRBV5-4 and TRBJ2-5, is as follows: ETGVTQSPTHLIKTRGQQVTLRCSSQSGHNTVSWYQQALGQGPQFIFQYYREEENGRGNFPPRFSGLQFPNYSSELNVNALELDDSALYLCASSLVGGTETQYFGPGTRLLVL.

V usage is TRBV9 and J usage is TRBJ1-4; D may be TRBD1 (6 bases). The germline gives CDR1 SGDLS, CDR2 YYNGEE. The V and J ends lost 4 bases and 6 bases respectively, with 13 bases between them. The CDR3 runs to 14 residues. The CDR3 sequence is CASSLTGLDEKLFF. The CDR3 coding sequence is TGTGCCAGCAGCTTAACAGGGTTGGATGAAAAACTGTTTTTT. Full variable domain (missing parts from reference TRBV9 and TRBJ1-4): DSGVTQTPKHLITATGQRVTLRCSPRSGDLSVYWYQQSLDQGLQFLIQYYNGEERAKGNILERFSAQQFPDLHSELNLSSLELGDSALYFCASSLTGLDEKLFFGSGTQLSVL.

The genes are TRBV11-2 and TRBJ1-5; D possibly corresponds to TRBD1 (5 bases). Germline CDR1 and CDR2: SGHAT and FQNNGV. The germline V and J ends were trimmed by 1 base and 3 bases, with 10 bases remaining between them. This CDR3 region has 15 residues. The CDR3 nucleotides read TGTGCCAGCAGCTTAGGTTGGACAAACAATCAGCCCCAGCATTTT. This codes for CASSLGWTNNQPQHF.

V is TRBV7-8 and J is TRBJ2-2; 7 nucleotides line up with TRBD1. The germline V gene encodes CDR1 SGHVS and CDR2 FQNEAQ. CDR3 length: 16 residues. The V gene end was trimmed by 1 base and the J gene end by 6 bases; junction bases not matched to a gene: 8. The CDR3 region is CASSLDGQGDAGELFF. DNA for the CDR3: TGTGCCAGCAGCTTAGACGGGCAGGGGGATGCCGGGGAGCTGTTTTTT.

The CDR3 here is CATKQGPVVTEAFF. The CDR3 DNA is TGTGCCACCAAACAGGGGCCGGTCGTAACTGAAGCTTTCTTT. V and J are TRBV27 and TRBJ1-1, with 7 bases matching TRBD1. The germline gives CDR1 MNHEY, CDR2 SMNVEV (reference sequence). J lost 5 bases, V lost 10 bases, and 13 bases had no gene match. CDR3 size: 14 residues.

This clonotype showed up many times. The chain has TRBV19 and TRBJ1-1; 11 nucleotides agree with TRBD1. V dropped 5 bases and J dropped 5; count of bases not matched to a gene: 7. Germline-derived CDR1 and CDR2 are LNHDA and SQIVND (reference sequence). The CDR3 consists of 15 residues. CDR3 DNA sequence: TGTGCCAGTAGTCTAGTCGGACAGGGGGCGACTGAAGCTTTCTTT. It yields the protein CASSLVGQGATEAFF.

This clonotype was seen only a few times. The rearrangement links TRBV28 to TRBJ2-1, with 11 bases matching TRBD2. Trimming removed 5 bases from V and 2 bases from J; junction bases left unmatched: 5. The germline gives CDR1 MDHEN, CDR2 SYDVKM. This CDR3 region has 16 residues. The CDR3 spells CASSRGLAAPYNEQFF. The CDR3 DNA sequence: TGTGCCAGCAGTCGGGGACTAGCGGCCCCCTACAATGAGCAGTTCTTC.

This clonotype turned up a few times. The V and J genes are TRBV5-4 and TRBJ1-2; 8 nucleotides line up with TRBD1. Germline assignment: CDR1 SGHNT and CDR2 YYREEE (reference sequence). Trimming cost V 0 bases and J 3 bases; bases outside gene matches: 13. CDR3 length: 18 residues. The CDR3 nucleotides read TGTGCCAGCAGCTTGGTCGGACAGGGTGCTGTTATCGACTATGGCTACACCTTC. It specifies CASSLVGQGAVIDYGYTF.

This clonotype was seen a few times. V and J are TRBV4-1 and TRBJ2-1; D unclear. Germline V gene sequence: CDR1 MGHRA, CDR2 YSYEKL. V lost 0 bases, J lost 1 base, and 10 bases lay in between. The CDR3 has 16 residues. The CDR3 sequence is CASSQDYPRSYNEQFF. The CDR3 nucleotides are TGCGCCAGCAGCCAAGACTACCCTAGGTCCTACAATGAGCAGTTCTTC.

This clonotype was detected only a few times. This chain uses TRBV13 with TRBJ1-5; D remains unclear. The CDR3 has 12 residues. Germline loops: CDR1 PRHDT, CDR2 FYEKMQ (reference sequence). Deletions cut 4 bases from V and 4 bases from J, with 5 bases between. The CDR3 DNA follows: TGTGCCAGCAGCTCGGAGAATCAGCCCCAGCATTTT. Translation: CASSSENQPQHF.

This clonotype has just a few counts. The V and J genes are TRBV7-2 and TRBJ2-2; no definite D call. CDR1 and CDR2 (germline): SGHTA, FQGNSA. Trimming removed 3 bases from V and 0 bases from J, with 11 bases in between. The CDR3 totals 16 residues. The CDR3, as DNA: TGTGCCAGCAGCTTTGGGCTGACGGCGAACACCGGGGAGCTGTTTTTT. Amino acid sequence: CASSFGLTANTGELFF.

The V and J genes are TRBV7-8 and TRBJ2-7; 8 nucleotides match TRBD1. This CDR3 is 15 amino acids long. Germline CDR1 reads SGHVS; CDR2 reads FQNEAQ. J was trimmed by 2 bases and V by 5 bases; bases with no gene match: 8. CDR3 sequence: CASSGIQGGPYEQYF. DNA for the CDR3: TGTGCCAGCAGCGGGATACAGGGGGGACCCTACGAGCAGTACTTC.

This chain connects TRBV19 to TRBJ2-3; 7 bases agree with TRBD1. The CDR3 has 15 amino acids. The germline CDR1 and CDR2 sequences are LNHDA and SQIVND (reference sequence). J gave up 0 bases and V 6 bases, and 6 bases lay outside the gene matches. CDR3 DNA sequence: TGTGCCAGTAGCAATCGGGACAGCAGCACAGATACGCAGTATTTT. It codes for CASSNRDSSTDTQYF.

This clonotype was counted a few times. J is TRBJ2-7 and V is TRBV5-1, with D possibly TRBD2 on 6 matching bases. There are 16 residues in the CDR3. The germline CDR1 and CDR2 sequences are SGHRS and YFSETQ. The ends were cut back, 5 bases at V and 4 bases at J, with 22 bases in the middle. The CDR3 loop reads CASSGEFTRGEYEQYF. CDR3 in DNA: TGCGCCAGCAGTGGGGAGTTCACGCGGGGCGAATACGAGCAGTACTTC.

Comment on this clonotype: A much bigger clone sits one base away, suggesting this may be a read error. The chain couples TRBV7-2 to TRBJ2-3; D not resolved. With 1 base removed from V and 2 bases from J, the gap between germline ends came to 10 bases. This CDR3 is 15 amino acids long. The germline V gene encodes CDR1 SGHTA and CDR2 FQGNSA. In nucleotides, the CDR3 is TGTGCCAGCAGCTTAGGGAGCATCACCACAGATACGCAGTATTTT. It encodes CASSLGSITTDTQYF.

The table lists this clonotype with many counts. The chain employs TRBV4-1 and TRBJ1-2; TRBD1 matches at 8 bases. The V gene's germline CDR1 is MGHRA and CDR2 YSYEKL. V was pared by 1 base and J by 5 bases, with 6 bases of the junction left unmatched. There are 15 residues in the CDR3. CDR3 region: CASSQVETGDYGYTF. In DNA form, the CDR3 reads TGCGCCAGCAGCCAAGTGGAGACAGGGGATTATGGCTACACCTTC.

This clonotype was counted only a few times. This chain connects TRBV20-1 to TRBJ2-7; TRBD2 matches at 14 bases. Germline-derived CDR1 and CDR2 are DFQATT and SNEGSKA (reference sequence). J lost 7 bases, V lost 2 bases, and 4 bases had no gene match. CDR3 length: 14 amino acids. The CDR3 loop reads CSARRLAGGLEQYF. The CDR3 nucleotides read TGCAGTGCTAGAAGACTAGCGGGGGGGCTGGAGCAGTACTTC.

The chain is built from TRBV20-1 and TRBJ2-1; 7 bases align to TRBD2. Per germline, CDR1 DFQATT and CDR2 SNEGSKA (reference sequence). This CDR3 has 14 residues. Trimming removed 5 bases from V and 0 bases from J; junction bases left unmatched: 4. The DNA for the CDR3 is TGCAGTGCTGAGCGGGGTCGCTCCTACAATGAGCAGTTCTTC. It encodes CSAERGRSYNEQFF.

This rearrangement joins TRBV7-6 to TRBJ2-1; D may correspond to TRBD1 or TRBD2 (5 bases each). Deletions cut 5 bases from V and 7 bases from J, with 15 bases between. Germline V CDR1 and CDR2: SGHVS, FNYEAQ. The CDR3 spans 14 residues. The chain's CDR3 is CASSLRAGTNEQFF. The CDR3 DNA follows: TGTGCCAGCAGCCTTCGTGCAGGGACGAATGAGCAGTTCTTC.

The rearrangement uses TRBV7-9 and TRBJ2-1; a weak D match, TRBD2 (6 bases). CDR3 length: 13 residues. Per the germline V gene, CDR1 is SEHNR and CDR2 is FQNEAQ (reference sequence). Trimming removed 6 bases from V and 5 bases from J, with 11 bases in between. CDR3 nucleotide sequence: TGTGCCAGCAGTGGGGGGAAAGACAATGAGCAGTTCTTC. Amino acids: CASSGGKDNEQFF.

The V and J genes are TRBV2 and TRBJ1-2; D is uncertain. CDR3 length: 11 amino acids. V was shortened by 9 bases and J by 8 bases, with 13 bases between the two germline ends. CDR1 and CDR2 from the germline V gene are SNHLY and FYNNEI. The chain's CDR3 is CARKALGGYTF. The CDR3 DNA is TGTGCCAGAAAAGCTCTTGGGGGCTACACCTTC.

V gene TRBV6-5 combines with J gene TRBJ1-2; 10 positions match TRBD1. Germline CDR1 reads MNHEY; CDR2 reads SVGAGI. CDR3 size: 15 residues. J was trimmed by 2 bases and V by 9 bases; bases with no gene match: 9. Here the CDR3 DNA reads TGTGCCAGTGGACCGGGACAGGGGAAGAACTATGGCTACACCTTC. Translating it yields CASGPGQGKNYGYTF.

This chain connects TRBV6-1 to TRBJ2-1; D is possibly TRBD1 or TRBD2 (5 bases each). Germline CDR1 reads MNHNS; CDR2 reads SASEGT. Trimming took off 3 bases at V and 8 bases at J, with 14 bases between the two ends. CDR3 length: 14 residues. The CDR3 sequence is CASSEGRQNDEQFF. CDR3 coding DNA: TGTGCCAGCAGTGAGGGACGCCAAAACGATGAGCAGTTCTTC.

The V gene is TRBV20-1, the J gene TRBJ1-2; D uncertain. Germline V lookup: CDR1 DFQATT, CDR2 SNEGSKA (reference sequence). V gave up 4 bases and J gave up 8 bases, with 17 bases separating them. The CDR3 consists of 13 residues. The CDR3 DNA reads TGCAGTGCTATGCCACCCTTCTCGCCGGGCTACACCTTC. Translated: CSAMPPFSPGYTF.